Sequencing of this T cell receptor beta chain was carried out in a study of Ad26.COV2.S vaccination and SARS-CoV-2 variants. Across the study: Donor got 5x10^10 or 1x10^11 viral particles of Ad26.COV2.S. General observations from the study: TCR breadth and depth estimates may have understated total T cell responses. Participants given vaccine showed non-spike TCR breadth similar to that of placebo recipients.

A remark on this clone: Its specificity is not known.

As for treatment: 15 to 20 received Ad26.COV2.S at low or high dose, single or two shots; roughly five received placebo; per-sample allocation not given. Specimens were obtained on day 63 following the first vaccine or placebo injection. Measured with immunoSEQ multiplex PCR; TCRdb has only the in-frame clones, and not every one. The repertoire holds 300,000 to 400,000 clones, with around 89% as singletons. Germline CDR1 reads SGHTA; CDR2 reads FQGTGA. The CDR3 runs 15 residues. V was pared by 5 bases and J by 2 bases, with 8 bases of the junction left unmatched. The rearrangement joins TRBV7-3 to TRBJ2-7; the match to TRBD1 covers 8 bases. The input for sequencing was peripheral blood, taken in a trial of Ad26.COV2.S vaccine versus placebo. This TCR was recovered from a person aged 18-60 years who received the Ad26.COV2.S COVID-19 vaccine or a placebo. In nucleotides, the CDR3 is TGTGCCAGCAGCCCTCAACAGGGGGGACCCTACGAGCAGTACTTC. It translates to CASSPQQGGPYEQYF.